This T cell receptor (beta chain) comes out of a study of T cell responses to AZD1222 COVID-19 vaccine. Study observations and caveats: After two AZD1222 doses, spike-specific TCR breadth and depth rose versus day 0. The span of vaccine-associated CD4 TCRs extended across spike, with dominance at 160-218 and 743-854.

The method was immunoSEQ multiplex PCR; TCRdb's version includes in-frame clones alone and lacks a portion of them. The sample holds roughly 120,000 clones, roughly 90% seen once. Trimming took 6 bases from V and 3 from J; bases not matched to a gene: 5. The CDR3 is made up of 14 amino acids. Germline V CDR1 and CDR2: MNHEY, SMNVEV (reference sequence). For this clone: Antigen specificity is unknown.

The receptor was isolated from an adult in good health. Material: peripheral blood, obtained on day 0 of MenACWY control vaccination. The gene calls are TRBV27 and TRBJ2-7; 10 nucleotides match TRBD2. The CDR3, as DNA: TGTGCCAGCAGCAAGCGGGAGGGGCGCTACGAGCAGTACTTC. Encoded protein: CASSKREGRYEQYF.